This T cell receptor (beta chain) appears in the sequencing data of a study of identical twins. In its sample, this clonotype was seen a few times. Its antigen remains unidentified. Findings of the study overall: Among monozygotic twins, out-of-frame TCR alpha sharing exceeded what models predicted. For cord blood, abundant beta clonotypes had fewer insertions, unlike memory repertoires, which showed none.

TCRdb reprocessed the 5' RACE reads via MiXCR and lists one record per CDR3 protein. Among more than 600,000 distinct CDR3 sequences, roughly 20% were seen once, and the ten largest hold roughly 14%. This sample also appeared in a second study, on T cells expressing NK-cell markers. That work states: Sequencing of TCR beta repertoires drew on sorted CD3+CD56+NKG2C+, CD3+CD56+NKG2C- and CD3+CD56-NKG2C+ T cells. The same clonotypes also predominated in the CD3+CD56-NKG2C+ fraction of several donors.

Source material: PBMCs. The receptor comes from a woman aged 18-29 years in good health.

Written as DNA, the CDR3 is TGTGCCAGCAGTTTCCTAGCGGGAGGTAACAATGAGCAGTTCTTC. The encoded protein is CASSFLAGGNNEQFF. J is TRBJ2-1 and V is TRBV6-5; the match to TRBD2 covers 11 bases. The junction had 4 bases not matched to a gene; V was cut back by 4 bases and J by 5 bases. Germline CDR1 MNHEY, CDR2 SVGAGI. The CDR3 contains 15 residues.